The TCR beta chain described here comes from a study of human T cells and chemical hapten exposure. Study overall: Sensitization involved placing 2% DPC onto an approximately 2 cm by approximately 2 cm region of upper inner arm skin.

Trimming pared 3 bases from V and 1 base from J, leaving 7 bases between. CDR3 length: 13 amino acids. The germline V gene has CDR1 SGHDT and CDR2 YYEEEE. The table lists this clonotype with a few counts. Time point specified: pre-sensitization, week 0. Treatment noted: therapeutic diphenylcyclopropenone sensitization with weekly scalp DPC. From the RACE reads, TCRdb called clonotypes with MiXCR, one entry per CDR3 protein. Of more than 100,000 distinct CDR3 sequences in the sample, 13% were seen once. The specimen was whole blood, collected in connection with sensitization to the hapten diphenylcyclopropenone (DPC). The TCR sequence derives from a woman aged 18-30 years with alopecia areata. Some clones in this sample may be carry-over from other donors' samples. The rearrangement joins TRBV5-6 to TRBJ2-5; D not certain. CDR3 sequence: CASSWAGQETQYF. CDR3 nucleotides: TGTGCCAGCAGCTGGGCAGGCCAAGAGACCCAGTACTTC.